This T cell receptor (beta chain) was profiled in a study of CD8 T cells in ankylosing spondylitis. It was by quantitative 5'-RACE with molecular barcodes that TCR beta libraries were made. A single record per CDR3 protein comes from TCRdb applying MiXCR to the 5' RACE reads. The table records nearly 350,000 distinct CDR3 sequences, under 15% of them present only once. Overall study results and limits: As reported, disease-linked clones showed significant enrichment in matched ankylosing spondylitis synovial fluid. Previous work reported some of these motif variants in the synovial fluid and blood of reactive arthritis.

Comment on this clonotype: As yet, its antigen is unknown.

The CDR3 length is 13 residues. Trimming cost V 2 bases and J 6 bases, with 9 bases left between them. The germline V gene has CDR1 MNHEY and CDR2 SMNVEV (reference sequence). Source material: blood, either unsorted or a sorted T cell fraction (not recorded which). This sequence was found in a male donor with ankylosing spondylitis or in good health (not recorded which). This chain connects TRBV27 to TRBJ2-3; the D is unclear. The CDR3 nucleotides read TGTGCCAGCAGTTTAAGGAATCAGGATACGCAGTATTTT. Its protein is CASSLRNQDTQYF.